The rows below give T cell receptor beta chains drawn from one sample of a study of cytomegalovirus exposure and HLA in healthy donors. The data were produced by immunoSEQ multiplex PCR, yet TCRdb's version contains in-frame clones alone and is incomplete. The sample lists around 90,000 clones; 84% were seen once. Sequencing was done on a sample of PBMCs. The receptors were gathered from a woman younger than 35 in good health and CMV-seropositive. Both conserved end residues are part of each CDR3. The D gene is left open where the match is weak. Clone sizes are given selectively: once, few, many, or a class where the clone is expanded.

J | V | size | D | CDR3 | DNA
TRBJ2-7 | TRBV5-1 | - | - | CASSLDLSQSYEQYF | TGCGCCAGCAGCCTGGATTTGAGTCAAAGCTACGAGCAGTACTTC
TRBJ2-3 | TRBV4-1 | - | TRBD1 | CASSPSRGLYTDTQYF | TGCGCCAGCAGCCCCTCCAGGGGGCTGTACACAGATACGCAGTATTTT
TRBJ1-2 | TRBV28 | - | - | CASSLMGHTYGYTF | TGTGCCAGCAGTTTAATGGGACACACCTACGGCTACACCTTC
TRBJ2-3 | TRBV7-3 | - | - | CASSSSLRDTQYF | TGTGCCAGCAGCTCCTCTCTCAGAGATACGCAGTATTTT
TRBJ2-7 | TRBV7-2 | - | - | CASSEASGERAYEQYF | TGTGCCAGCAGCGAGGCCTCAGGGGAGAGGGCCTACGAGCAGTACTTC
TRBJ2-7 | TRBV28 | - | TRBD1 | CASSLGRQGAYEQYF | TGTGCCAGCAGTTTAGGGCGGCAGGGGGCCTACGAGCAGTACTTC
TRBJ1-1 | TRBV28 | once | - | CASPPHEVWVLNTEAFF | TGTGCCAGCCCACCCCACGAGGTGTGGGTGTTGAACACTGAAGCTTTCTTT
TRBJ2-7 | TRBV18 | - | TRBD1 | CASSPSTGQDEQYF | TGTGCCAGCTCACCATCGACAGGGCAGGACGAGCAGTACTTC
TRBJ1-5 | TRBV2 | - | - | CASSELDSFSNQPQHF | TGTGCCAGCAGTGAACTCGACAGCTTTAGCAATCAGCCCCAGCATTTT
TRBJ2-7 | TRBV5-1 | few | TRBD2 | CASSWGLAGDYEQYF | TGCGCCAGCAGCTGGGGACTAGCGGGGGACTACGAGCAGTACTTC
TRBJ1-1 | TRBV4-3 | - | - | CASSPTVGSLNTEAFF | TGCGCCAGCAGCCCCACGGTGGGGAGCTTGAACACTGAAGCTTTCTTT
TRBJ2-7 | TRBV7-8 | - | TRBD1 | CASSTPGTGTYEQYF | TGTGCCAGCAGCACCCCCGGGACAGGGACATACGAGCAGTACTTC
TRBJ1-5 | TRBV7-8 | few | TRBD1 | CASSHGQANQPQHF | TGTGCCAGCAGCCACGGACAGGCGAATCAGCCCCAGCATTTT
TRBJ1-2 | TRBV6-6 | few | - | CASSYVDTYYGYTF | TGTGCCAGCAGTTACGTCGACACCTACTATGGCTACACCTTC
TRBJ1-1 | TRBV6-6 | - | - | CASSYYGGRNTEAFF | TGTGCCAGCAGTTACTACGGGGGACGTAACACTGAAGCTTTCTTT
TRBJ1-3 | TRBV5-8 | - | - | CASSLSPTGEAGNTIYF | TGTGCCAGCAGCTTGTCCCCGACCGGGGAGGCTGGAAACACCATATATTTT
TRBJ1-3 | TRBV5-1 | - | TRBD1 | CASSRQGRLSGNTIYF | TGCGCCAGCAGCCGACAGGGGAGGCTCTCTGGAAACACCATATATTTT
TRBJ2-7 | TRBV6-5 | - | - | CANSYAGSYEQYF | TGTGCCAACAGTTACGCCGGTTCCTACGAGCAGTACTTC
TRBJ1-2 | TRBV6-6 | - | TRBD1 | CASISQGGAGGYTF | TGTGCCAGCATTAGTCAGGGGGGCGCGGGGGGCTACACCTTC
TRBJ1-1 | TRBV11-3 | once | - | CASSWKGGTEAFF | TGTGCCAGCAGCTGGAAGGGAGGAACTGAAGCTTTCTTT
TRBJ2-2 | TRBV5-1 | - | - | CASSPPVNTGELFF | TGCGCCAGCAGTCCCCCAGTGAACACCGGGGAGCTGTTTTTT
TRBJ2-1 | TRBV11-2 | - | TRBD1 | CASQDRGDHEQFF | TGTGCCAGTCAGGACAGGGGGGATCATGAGCAGTTCTTC
TRBJ1-1 | TRBV19 | - | TRBD1 | CASARQGGTEAFF | TGTGCCAGTGCCCGACAGGGTGGAACTGAAGCTTTCTTT
TRBJ1-2 | TRBV2 | - | TRBD1 | CASLTGGNYGYTF | TGTGCCAGCCTGACAGGGGGTAACTATGGCTACACCTTC
TRBJ2-5 | TRBV5-1 | - | TRBD1 | CASSFRGFIGTQYF | TGCGCCAGCAGCTTCAGGGGGTTCATTGGGACCCAGTACTTC
TRBJ2-2 | TRBV5-1 | - | TRBD1 | CATAPDRGHTGELFF | TGCGCCACCGCCCCCGACAGGGGCCACACCGGGGAGCTGTTTTTT
TRBJ2-3 | TRBV4-2 | - | - | CASSQPRPGSDTQYF | TGTGCCAGCAGCCAACCCCGACCCGGGTCAGATACGCAGTATTTT
TRBJ2-1 | TRBV4-1 | - | TRBD2 | CASSQDLWRGGNEQFF | TGCGCCAGCAGCCAAGATCTCTGGCGGGGGGGCAATGAGCAGTTCTTC